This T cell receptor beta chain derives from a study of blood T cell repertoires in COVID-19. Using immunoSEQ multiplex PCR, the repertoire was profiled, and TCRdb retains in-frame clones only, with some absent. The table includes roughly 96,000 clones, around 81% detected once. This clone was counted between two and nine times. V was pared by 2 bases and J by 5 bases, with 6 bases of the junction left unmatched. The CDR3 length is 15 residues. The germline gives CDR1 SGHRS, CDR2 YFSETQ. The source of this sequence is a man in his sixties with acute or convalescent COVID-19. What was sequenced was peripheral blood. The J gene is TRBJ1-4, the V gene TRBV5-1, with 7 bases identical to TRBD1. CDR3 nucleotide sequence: TGCGCCAGCAGCTTTCGGACAGGTGCGAATGAAAAACTGTTTTTT. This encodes CASSFRTGANEKLFF.